This T cell receptor beta chain was identified in a study of identical twins. This clonotype was seen a few times. The V segment lost 4 bases and the J segment 3 bases; nucleotides outside the gene matches: 12. CDR1 SGHRS and CDR2 YFSETQ come from the germline V gene. This CDR3 is 17 amino acids long. TCRdb redid the calling of the 5' RACE reads with MiXCR, one entry per CDR3 protein. The table lists hundreds of thousands of distinct CDR3 sequences, 15% to 20% of them singletons, with approximately 14% in the top ten. The same sample was also studied in work on T cells expressing NK-cell markers.

The source is a woman between 18 and 29 years old in good health. This chain links TRBV5-1 with TRBJ2-3; TRBD1 matches 9 bases. The specimen was PBMCs. In DNA form, the CDR3 reads TGCGCCAGCAGCCTCGGACTAACAGGGGGCGAGACAGATACGCAGTATTTT. This sequence encodes CASSLGLTGGETDTQYF.